A single sample is the source of the 26 T cell receptor beta chains below, sequenced in a study of T-cell memory formation after mild COVID-19 (dated by TCRdb to the early 2020s). Libraries were constructed by 5' RACE. TCRdb records Illumina NovaSeq 6000 as the sequencer. The public sequencing data were trimmed at Q25 with fastp and processed into clonotypes with MiXCR by TCRdb, which kept only in-frame beta chains. For every CDR3 protein sequence, its rows merge into one entry that carries the most common genes and DNA. Here the sample has under 600,000 distinct CDR3 sequences; less than 25% occur a single time. The top ten hold around 7.7% of the sample. Material for sequencing was PBMCs or a T cell subset sorted from them (not recorded which). All receptors derive from an adult woman who had mild COVID-19 (a few samples of this study predate the infection). The sample titles of this study are shuffled in the database, so cell type and time point are left out; the donor was told from shared clones.

This clonotype was counted a few times. V is TRBV18 and J is TRBJ2-3, with 8 bases that match TRBD1. Germline V gives CDR1 KGHSH, CDR2 LQKENI. The junction had 8 bases not matched to a gene; V was cut back by 4 bases and J by 2 bases. The CDR3 spans 16 residues. The CDR3 nucleotides read TGTGCCAGCTCACTGAGACGGGACAGGTCCACAGATACGCAGTATTTT. This gives the protein CASSLRRDRSTDTQYF.

The rearrangement joins TRBV6-1 to TRBJ2-2, with 8 bases that match TRBD1. With V trimmed by 5 bases and J by 6 bases, 8 bases remained unmatched. Germline CDR1 and CDR2: MNHNS and SASEGT. CDR3 length: 15 residues. CDR3 region: CASSLSGGASGELFF. The CDR3 DNA reads TGTGCCAGCAGTTTATCAGGGGGCGCGTCCGGGGAGCTGTTTTTT.

A few counts support this clonotype. The rearrangement joins TRBV2 to TRBJ2-1; the D is unclear. Trimming removed 7 bases at V and 0 bases at J, with 10 bases between. Germline V lookup: CDR1 SNHLY, CDR2 FYNNEI. The CDR3 spans 14 residues. CDR3 DNA sequence: TGTGCCAGCATGGGATTTAGCTCCTACAATGAGCAGTTCTTC. As protein: CASMGFSSYNEQFF.

The chain is built from TRBV7-3 and TRBJ1-2; D remains ambiguous. The CDR3 covers 12 residues. V lost 5 bases to trimming and J lost 6 bases, with 10 bases between them. Germline V lookup: CDR1 SGHTA, CDR2 FQGTGA. Written as DNA, the CDR3 is TGTGCCAGCAGCCAGGATGGGGATGGCTACACCTTC. It is translated as CASSQDGDGYTF. The whole variable domain, remainder taken from reference TRBV7-3 and TRBJ1-2, is GAGVSQTPSNKVTEKGKYVELRCDPISGHTALYWYRQSLGQGPEFLIYFQGTGAADDSGLPNDRFFAVRPEGSVSTLKIQRTERGDSAVYLCASSQDGDGYTFGSGTRLTVV.

The chain joins TRBV29-1 to TRBJ2-7, with D unclear. V lost 6 bases, J lost 3 bases, and 15 bases lay in between. The CDR3 contains 13 residues. Germline assignment: CDR1 SQVTM and CDR2 ANQGSEA. CDR3 DNA: TGCAGCGTGGCCCAGGACCCTTTCTACGAGCAGTACTTC. Residues: CSVAQDPFYEQYF.

This clonotype was counted many times. The rearrangement links TRBV5-1 to TRBJ2-5; 8 bases are shared with TRBD2. Losses at the gene ends were 4 bases for V and 4 bases for J; bases not matched to a gene: 15. The germline gives CDR1 SGHRS, CDR2 YFSETQ. The CDR3 contains 17 residues. The CDR3 reads CASSPAPGLGLGETQYF. The CDR3 region has the DNA TGCGCCAGCAGCCCCGCGCCGGGACTAGGTCTAGGAGAGACCCAGTACTTC.

This rearrangement joins TRBV7-6 to TRBJ2-1, with 10 positions matching TRBD1. The CDR3 is 16 residues long. J was trimmed by 9 bases and V by 5 bases; bases with no gene match: 13. The germline V gene encodes CDR1 SGHVS and CDR2 FNYEAQ. CDR3 sequence (DNA): TGTGCCAGCAGCCCGACGACAGGGGGCATGGTAATTGAGCAGTTCTTC. Protein: CASSPTTGGMVIEQFF.

The V and J genes are TRBV23-1 and TRBJ2-3; D is perhaps TRBD1 (5 bases). TRBV23-1 is placed among ORFs of uncertain function. The V end lost 5 bases, the J end lost 8 bases, and 11 bases lay between the germline ends. The CDR3 runs 12 residues. This chain's CDR3 is CASSGARATQYF. The CDR3 DNA reads TGCGCCAGCAGTGGGGCCAGGGCTACGCAGTATTTT.

The genes are TRBV27 and TRBJ1-1; no reliable D call. The ends were cut back, 5 bases at V and 0 bases at J, with 13 bases in the middle. CDR1 and CDR2 from the germline V gene are MNHEY and SMNVEV (reference sequence). The CDR3 length is 15 residues. The DNA for the CDR3 is TGTGCCAGCAGTATAACCCCGAGGATGAACACTGAAGCTTTCTTT. Translating gives CASSITPRMNTEAFF.

There are many counts of this clonotype. This chain connects TRBV6-5 to TRBJ1-2, with no clear D. The V end lost 2 bases, the J end lost 6 bases, and 10 bases lay between the germline ends. The V gene's germline CDR1 is MNHEY and CDR2 SVGAGI. The CDR3 covers 13 residues. The DNA of the CDR3 is TGTGCCAGCAGTTACAGACATGGGGATGGCTACACCTTC. Amino acids: CASSYRHGDGYTF.

CDR3 sequence: CATSESTGGPRGYEQYF. In DNA, the CDR3 is TGTGCCACCAGTGAATCGACGGGAGGGCCAAGGGGATACGAGCAGTACTTC. The chain joins TRBV24-1 to TRBJ2-7, with 8 bases identical to TRBD2. Germline V gives CDR1 KGHDR, CDR2 SFDVKD. The CDR3 has 17 residues. The trim removed 4 bases at V and 4 bases at J, leaving 14 bases unmatched.

In its sample, this clonotype was seen a few times. The V gene is TRBV18, the J gene TRBJ2-4, with 8 bases fitting TRBD2. The CDR3 is 14 residues long. V gave up 3 bases and J gave up 6 bases; unmatched junction bases: 4. CDR1 is KGHSH, CDR2 LQKENI, per germline. The CDR3 DNA is TGTGCCAGCTCACCGGGGACTAGGGGAAACATTCAGTACTTC. Its translation is CASSPGTRGNIQYF.

In regard to this clonotype: An end of the junction does not agree with germline; a read error may underlie this. The chain carries TRBV3-1 and TRBJ2-3, with D unresolved. The CDR3 loop spans 14 amino acids. Germline lookup yields CDR1 LGHDT and CDR2 YNNKEL (reference sequence). CDR3 DNA: TGTGCCAGCAGCCTTTACGGGCCCACATATACGCAGTATTTT. Protein: CASSLYGPTYTQYF.

The chain employs TRBV15 and TRBJ2-1; the D gene is possibly TRBD2 (5 bases). The germline gives CDR1 LNHNV, CDR2 YYDKDF (reference sequence). Trimming stripped 0 bases from V and 6 bases from J, with 9 bases between. This CDR3 contains 14 residues. The CDR3 loop reads CATSRDLAGNEQFF. CDR3 DNA sequence: TGTGCCACCAGCAGAGATCTAGCCGGCAATGAGCAGTTCTTC.

This sequence joins TRBV12-3 or TRBV12-4 and TRBJ1-2; 11 bases agree with TRBD1. The V gene end was trimmed by 5 bases and the J gene end by 2 bases; junction bases not matched to a gene: 4. The CDR3 contains 15 residues. This CDR3 reads CASSTRTGGNYGYTF. CDR3 nucleotide sequence: TGTGCCAGCAGTACACGGACAGGGGGCAACTATGGCTACACCTTC.

The chain is built from TRBV5-1 and TRBJ1-1; no clear D. Germline V lookup: CDR1 SGHRS, CDR2 YFSETQ. This CDR3 is built from 15 residues. V lost 10 bases and J lost 0, with 19 bases in between. The CDR3 sequence is CASSKTVRMNTEAFF. CDR3 coding DNA: TGCGCCTCATCAAAAACTGTGAGAATGAACACTGAAGCTTTCTTT.

The chain joins TRBV18 to TRBJ1-5; D remains unclear. Germline values: CDR1 KGHSH, CDR2 LQKENI. V was trimmed by 6 bases and J by 8 bases, leaving 14 bases between them. CDR3 length equals 13 residues. The CDR3 sequence is CASSPRLGEPQHF. Here the CDR3 DNA reads TGTGCCAGCTCTCCCCGCCTAGGTGAGCCCCAGCATTTT.

On this clonotype: Its ends do not fully match the called genes, so a read error is possible. The chain couples TRBV30 to TRBJ2-5, with 7 nucleotides matching TRBD2. Germline V lookup: CDR1 GTSNPN, CDR2 SVGIG (reference sequence). The CDR3 is made up of 17 amino acids. CDR3 nucleotide sequence: TGTGCCTGGAGTGTAAGGCGGAGCGGGGAGGTCGAAGAGACCCAGTGCTTC. This codes for CAWSVRRSGEVEETQCF.

This clonotype was seen only a few times. This chain's CDR3 is CSARPLGGQETQYF. Here the CDR3 DNA reads TGCAGTGCTAGGCCTCTGGGAGGGCAAGAGACCCAGTACTTC. The J gene is TRBJ2-5, the V gene TRBV20-1; 7 positions agree with TRBD2. The J segment lost 2 bases and the V segment lost 3 bases, leaving 6 bases of the junction unmatched. Germline loops: CDR1 DFQATT, CDR2 SNEGSKA (reference sequence). The CDR3 runs 14 residues.

This chain connects TRBV3-1 to TRBJ2-5, with D perhaps TRBD1 (6 bases). The germline V gene has CDR1 LGHDT and CDR2 YNNKEL (reference sequence). V gave up 1 base and J gave up 4 bases, with 16 bases separating them. This CDR3 contains 16 residues. This chain's CDR3 is CASSQADTGSGETQYF. Here the CDR3 DNA reads TGTGCCAGCAGCCAAGCAGACACAGGGTCGGGAGAGACCCAGTACTTC.

This clonotype was picked up many times. The rearrangement uses TRBV7-3 and TRBJ2-3, with 10 nucleotides matching TRBD2. This CDR3 contains 15 residues. CDR1 SGHTA and CDR2 FQGTGA come from the germline V gene. V gave up 5 bases and J gave up 1 base; unmatched junction bases: 3. The CDR3 sequence: CASSRAGGGTDTQYF. The CDR3 DNA sequence: TGTGCCAGCAGCCGAGCGGGAGGGGGCACAGATACGCAGTATTTT.

Ten or more counts support this clonotype. This rearrangement joins TRBV11-3 to TRBJ2-1, with D maybe TRBD2 (6 bases). CDR1 and CDR2 (germline): SGHNT, YENEEA. Deletions cut 1 base from V and 7 bases from J, with 11 bases between. The CDR3 is made up of 14 amino acids. The CDR3 reads CASSLAGVGNEQFF. CDR3 DNA: TGTGCCAGCAGCTTAGCGGGAGTGGGGAATGAGCAGTTCTTC.

This rearrangement joins TRBV6-6 to TRBJ1-5; 10 nucleotides match TRBD1. The CDR3 length is 15 residues. Germline CDR1 MNHNY, CDR2 SVGAGI (reference sequence). V shed 6 bases and J 6 bases; nucleotides not matched to a gene: 8. CDR3 sequence (DNA): TGTGCCAGCAGCTCTGGACAGGGGGTAGGTCAGCCCCAGCATTTT. Translation: CASSSGQGVGQPQHF.

This clonotype was observed a few times. The rearrangement uses TRBV4-1 and TRBJ1-1; D remains unclear. This CDR3 is 15 amino acids long. CDR1 is MGHRA and CDR2 is YSYEKL in the germline V gene. Deletions cut 1 base from V and 6 bases from J, with 15 bases between. CDR3 sequence: CASSQGLRFRAEAFF. CDR3 in DNA: TGCGCCAGCAGCCAAGGTCTTAGGTTTCGCGCTGAAGCTTTCTTT.

This clonotype came up a few times. The chain couples TRBV7-9 to TRBJ2-3; D might be TRBD2 (6 bases). Between the trimmed V and J ends, which lost 5 bases and 1 base, there was a span of 13 bases. CDR1 and CDR2 (germline): SEHNR, FQNEAQ (reference sequence). This CDR3 has 15 residues. CDR3 DNA sequence: TGTGCCAGCAGCCCCTGGGGGGAAGGCACAGATACGCAGTATTTT. Encoded protein: CASSPWGEGTDTQYF.

This clonotype was counted a few times. The J gene is TRBJ2-7, the V gene TRBV7-2, with a weak D call TRBD1 (5 bases). The CDR3 has 13 residues. With 0 bases removed from V and 4 bases from J, the gap between germline ends came to 7 bases. In germline, CDR1 is SGHTA, CDR2 FQGNSA. This CDR3 reads CASSLARQYEQYF. CDR3 nucleotide sequence: TGTGCCAGCAGCTTAGCGCGACAGTACGAGCAGTACTTC. Full variable domain (rest looked up from reference TRBV7-2 and TRBJ2-7): GAGVSQSPSNKVTEKGKDVELRCDPISGHTALYWYRQSLGQGLEFLIYFQGNSAPDKSGLPSDRFSAERTGGSVSTLTIQRTQQEDSAVYLCASSLARQYEQYFGPGTRLTVT.